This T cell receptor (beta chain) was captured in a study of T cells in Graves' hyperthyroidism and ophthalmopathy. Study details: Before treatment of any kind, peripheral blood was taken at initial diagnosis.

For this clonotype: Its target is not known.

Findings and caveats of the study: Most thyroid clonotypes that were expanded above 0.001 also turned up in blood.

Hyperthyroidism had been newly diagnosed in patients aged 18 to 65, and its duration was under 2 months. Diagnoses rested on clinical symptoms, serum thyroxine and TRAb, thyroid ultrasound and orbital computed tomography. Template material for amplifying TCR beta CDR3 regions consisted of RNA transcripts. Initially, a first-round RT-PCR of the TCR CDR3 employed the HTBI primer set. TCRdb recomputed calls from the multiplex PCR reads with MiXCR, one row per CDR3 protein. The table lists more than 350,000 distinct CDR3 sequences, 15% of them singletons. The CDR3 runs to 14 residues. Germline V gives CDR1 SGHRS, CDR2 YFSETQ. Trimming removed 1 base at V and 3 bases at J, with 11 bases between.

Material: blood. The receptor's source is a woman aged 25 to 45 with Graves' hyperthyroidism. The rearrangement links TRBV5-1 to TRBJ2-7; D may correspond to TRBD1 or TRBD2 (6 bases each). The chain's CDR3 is CASSLSGAYYEQYF. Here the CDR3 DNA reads TGCGCCAGCAGCTTGTCGGGGGCCTACTACGAGCAGTACTTC.